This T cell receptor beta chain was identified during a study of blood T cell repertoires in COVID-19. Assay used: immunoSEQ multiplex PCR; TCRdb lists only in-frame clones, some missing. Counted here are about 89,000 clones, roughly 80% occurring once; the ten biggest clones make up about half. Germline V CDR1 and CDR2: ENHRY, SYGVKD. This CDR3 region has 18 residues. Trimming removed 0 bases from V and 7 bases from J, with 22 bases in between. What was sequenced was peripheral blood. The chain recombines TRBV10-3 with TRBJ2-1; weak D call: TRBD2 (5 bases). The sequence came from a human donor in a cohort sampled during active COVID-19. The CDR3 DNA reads TGTGCCATCAGTGAGTCCCTCGGGCCTCTAACTAGATTGAATGAGCAGTTCTTC. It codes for CAISESLGPLTRLNEQFF.